The clone carrying this TCR beta chain showed up just a few times. Its antigen is not known. V gave up 4 bases and J gave up 2 bases; unmatched junction bases: 9. This CDR3 has 18 residues. Germline V gene lookup returns CDR1 SGDLS and CDR2 YYNGEE. This sample was taken from a study of T cells after yellow fever vaccination. TCRdb fed the 5' RACE reads into MiXCR, producing one record per CDR3 protein. The data hold about 120,000 distinct CDR3 sequences, with nearly 15% observed a single time. Study findings and constraints: The CD4 compartment and the CD8 compartment contained a small share of clonotypes in common.

The sequenced sample was CD8+ T cells sorted from PBMCs, obtained 5 days after the yellow fever booster vaccination. The chain combines TRBV9 with TRBJ2-3; 14 nucleotides align to TRBD2. The clonotype comes from a man between 18 and 35 years old who received the YFV17D yellow fever vaccine. The CDR3 DNA sequence: TGTGCCAGCAGCCCCAGACTAGCGGGGGGGCATTTCACAGATACGCAGTATTTT. Translated: CASSPRLAGGHFTDTQYF.